This T cell receptor (beta chain) was retrieved from a study of monozygotic twins with inflammatory bowel disease. Points from the study as a whole: With inverse Simpson as the measure, TCRbeta diversity was lower in IBD patients than in healthy co-twins.

Comment on this clonotype: The antigen is unknown.

Added by template switching were UMIs that each held a 6-nucleotide sample barcode. Reprocessing the 5' RACE reads, TCRdb reports a single entry for every CDR3 protein and omits DNA. This sample's clone table lists 440,000 or so distinct CDR3 sequences. Germline-derived CDR1 and CDR2 are GTSNPN and SVGIG (reference sequence). The CDR3 runs 13 residues. This chain uses TRBV30 with TRBJ2-5; without DNA, the TCRdb call of TRBD1 cannot be checked. The sequenced sample consisted of blood. This TCR derives from a human donor with ulcerative colitis or Crohn's disease, or a healthy co-twin of an affected twin (not recorded which). CDR3 protein: CAWSPGSDETQYF. Variable domain in full (rest from reference TRBV30 and TRBJ2-5): SQTIHQWPATLVQPVGSPLSLECTVEGTSNPNLYWYRQAAGRGLQLLFYSVGIGQISSEVPQNLSASRPQDRQFILSSKKLLLSDSGFYLCAWSPGSDETQYFGPGTRLLVL.